These T cell receptor beta chains were read from a single sample in a study of beta chain features in type 1 diabetes. Clones were sequenced by immunoSEQ multiplex PCR, and TCRdb holds only the in-frame ones, with some missing. Of approximately 250,000 clones listed, around an eighth are singletons. Sequencing was carried out using naive CD4+ T cells from blood. Receptor source: a woman aged 35 to 49 in good health. The conserved cysteine and the conserved F or W are not part of the CDR3 here. Clone size, where shown, is once, few, many, or a class for clones that have expanded.

V gene,clone size,J gene,CDR3 protein
TRBV5-1,once,TRBJ1-2,ASSARDSRNYGYT
TRBV10-3,-,TRBJ2-6,AISGGASSGANVLT
TRBV13,-,TRBJ2-1,ASSSQEGTGSGNEQF
TRBV7-9,-,TRBJ1-5,ASSLAVDQPQH
TRBV2,-,TRBJ2-7,ASSEGLAGAGYEQY
TRBV7-6,-,TRBJ2-5,ASSSSGELASETQY
TRBV5-1,once,TRBJ2-5,ASSLAVGSGVQETQY
TRBV2,few,TRBJ2-1,ASSASGYYNEQF
TRBV18,few,TRBJ1-2,ASSPRTPGDTGYGYT
TRBV7-2,few,TRBJ1-1,ASRLDRVNTEAF
TRBV29-1,few,TRBJ2-3,SGRPTVSTDTQY
TRBV23-1,many,TRBJ2-1,ASSPTRRGAHNEQF
TRBV10-3,few,TRBJ2-5,AISDLAGGRGQETQY
TRBV18,-,TRBJ1-1,ASSPPGQMNTEAF
TRBV19,-,TRBJ1-5,ASSPRGGNQPQH
TRBV29-1,-,TRBJ1-3,SVGTEVGISGNTIY
TRBV6-5,-,TRBJ2-5,ASSMTGARRETQY
TRBV10-3,few,TRBJ1-1,AISDVGGMAF
TRBV27,-,TRBJ2-5,ASSSPGQGTETQY
TRBV25-1,few,TRBJ2-2,ASSARIGDTGELF
TRBV5-4,few,TRBJ2-1,ASSSGLATEQF
TRBV5-1,-,TRBJ2-6,ASRPDSPGANVLT
TRBV18,few,TRBJ2-7,ASSPRTGSSYEQY